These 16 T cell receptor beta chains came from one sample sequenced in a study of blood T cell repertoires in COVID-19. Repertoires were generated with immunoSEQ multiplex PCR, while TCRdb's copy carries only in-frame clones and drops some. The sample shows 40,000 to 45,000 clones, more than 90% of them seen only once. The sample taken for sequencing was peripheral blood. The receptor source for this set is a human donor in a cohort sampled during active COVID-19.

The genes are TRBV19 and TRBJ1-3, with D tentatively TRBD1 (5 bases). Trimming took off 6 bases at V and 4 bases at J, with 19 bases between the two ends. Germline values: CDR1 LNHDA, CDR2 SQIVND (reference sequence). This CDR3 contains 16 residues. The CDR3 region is CASSQGLTHSGNTIYF. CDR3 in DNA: TGTGCCAGTAGCCAGGGACTCACTCACTCAGGAAACACCATATATTTT.

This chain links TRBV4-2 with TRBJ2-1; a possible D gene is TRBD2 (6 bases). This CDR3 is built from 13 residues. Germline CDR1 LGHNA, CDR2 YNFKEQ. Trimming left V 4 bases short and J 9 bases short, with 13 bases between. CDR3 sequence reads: CASSLTTRAEQFF. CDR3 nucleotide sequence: TGTGCCAGCAGCCTGACGACTAGAGCTGAGCAGTTCTTC.

CDR3 DNA: TGTGCCAGCGCCTATAGACAGAGCAGCTACAATGAGCAGTTCTTC. This encodes CASAYRQSSYNEQFF. The J gene is TRBJ2-1, the V gene TRBV6-5, with D tentatively TRBD1 (5 bases). V lost 8 bases, J lost 3 bases, and 17 bases lay in between. Germline V gives CDR1 MNHEY, CDR2 SVGAGI. The CDR3 spans 15 residues.

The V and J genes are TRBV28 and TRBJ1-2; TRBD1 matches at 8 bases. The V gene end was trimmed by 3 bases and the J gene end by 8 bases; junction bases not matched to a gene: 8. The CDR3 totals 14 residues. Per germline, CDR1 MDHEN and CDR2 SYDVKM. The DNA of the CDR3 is TGTGCCAGCAGTTTCCCAGGGGGCGATAAAGGCTACACCTTC. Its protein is CASSFPGGDKGYTF.

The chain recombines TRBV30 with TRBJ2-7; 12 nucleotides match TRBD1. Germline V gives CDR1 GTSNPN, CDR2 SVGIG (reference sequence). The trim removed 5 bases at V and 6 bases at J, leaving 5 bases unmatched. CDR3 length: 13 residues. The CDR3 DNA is TGTGCCTGGCGGGGACAGGGGGCGTCCGAGCAGTACTTC. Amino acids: CAWRGQGASEQYF.

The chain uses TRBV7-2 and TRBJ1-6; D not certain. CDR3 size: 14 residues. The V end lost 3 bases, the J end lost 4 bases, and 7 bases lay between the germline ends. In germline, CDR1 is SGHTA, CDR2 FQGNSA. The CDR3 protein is CASSFGQYNSPLHF. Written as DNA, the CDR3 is TGTGCCAGCAGCTTTGGGCAGTATAATTCACCCCTCCACTTT.

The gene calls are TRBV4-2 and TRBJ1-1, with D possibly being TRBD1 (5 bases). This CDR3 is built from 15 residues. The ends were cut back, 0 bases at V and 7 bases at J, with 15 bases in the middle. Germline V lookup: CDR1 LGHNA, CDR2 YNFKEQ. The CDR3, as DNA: TGTGCCAGCAGCCAAGATAGACCGGCCGGGGGTGAAGCTTTCTTT. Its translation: CASSQDRPAGGEAFF.

Here the CDR3 reads CASSLAGGSYEQYF. CDR3 sequence (DNA): TGTGCCAGCAGCTTGGCCGGTGGCTCCTACGAGCAGTACTTC. The rearrangement joins TRBV5-4 to TRBJ2-7; no clear D. Germline lookup yields CDR1 SGHNT and CDR2 YYREEE (reference sequence). This CDR3 region has 14 residues. V dropped 0 bases and J dropped 0 bases, with 7 bases sitting between them.

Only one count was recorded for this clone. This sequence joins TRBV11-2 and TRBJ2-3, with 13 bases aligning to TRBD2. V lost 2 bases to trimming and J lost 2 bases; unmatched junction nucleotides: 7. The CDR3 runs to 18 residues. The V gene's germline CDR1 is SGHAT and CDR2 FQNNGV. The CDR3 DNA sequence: TGTGCCAGCAGCTTAACTAGCGGGAGGGCCGGGGACACAGATACGCAGTATTTT. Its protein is CASSLTSGRAGDTDTQYF.

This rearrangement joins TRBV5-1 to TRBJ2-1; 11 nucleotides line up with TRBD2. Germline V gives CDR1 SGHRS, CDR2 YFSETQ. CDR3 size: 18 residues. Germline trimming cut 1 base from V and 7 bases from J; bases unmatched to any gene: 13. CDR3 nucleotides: TGCGCCAGCAGCTTGAATAAAGGTGTAGCGGGAGGGTGGAATGAGCAGTTCTTC. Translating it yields CASSLNKGVAGGWNEQFF. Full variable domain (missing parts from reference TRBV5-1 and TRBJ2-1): KAGVTQTPRYLIKTRGQQVTLSCSPISGHRSVSWYQQTPGQGLQFLFEYFSETQRNKGNFPGRFSGRQFSNSRSEMNVSTLELGDSALYLCASSLNKGVAGGWNEQFFGPGTRLTVL.

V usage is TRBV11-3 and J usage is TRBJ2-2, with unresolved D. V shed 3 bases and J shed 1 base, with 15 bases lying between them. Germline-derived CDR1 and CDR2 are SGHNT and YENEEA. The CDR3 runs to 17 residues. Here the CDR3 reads CASSFSSTTLNTGELFF. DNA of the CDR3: TGTGCCAGCAGCTTTTCGTCCACTACCCTGAACACCGGGGAGCTGTTTTTT.

The DNA for the CDR3 is TGTGCCAGCAGTTCCCGTCAGGGGGCGGGTGGCTACACCTTC. Its translation: CASSSRQGAGGYTF. This chain uses TRBV27 with TRBJ1-2; TRBD1 aligns across 8 bases. Germline trimming cut 4 bases from V and 7 bases from J; bases unmatched to any gene: 8. This CDR3 region has 14 residues. CDR1 is MNHEY, CDR2 SMNVEV, per germline (reference sequence).

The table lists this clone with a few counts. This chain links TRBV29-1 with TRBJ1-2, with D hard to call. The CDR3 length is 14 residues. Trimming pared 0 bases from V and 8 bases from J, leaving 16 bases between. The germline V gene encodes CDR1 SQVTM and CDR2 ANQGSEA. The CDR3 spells CSVEDRTEFWGYTF. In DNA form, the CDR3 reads TGCAGCGTTGAAGATCGAACGGAGTTTTGGGGCTACACCTTC.

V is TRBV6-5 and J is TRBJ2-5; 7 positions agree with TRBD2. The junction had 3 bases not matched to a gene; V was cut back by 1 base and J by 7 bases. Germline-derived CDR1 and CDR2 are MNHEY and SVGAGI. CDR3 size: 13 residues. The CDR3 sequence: CASSYYPGGTQYF. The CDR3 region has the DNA TGTGCCAGCAGTTACTACCCGGGAGGGACCCAGTACTTC.

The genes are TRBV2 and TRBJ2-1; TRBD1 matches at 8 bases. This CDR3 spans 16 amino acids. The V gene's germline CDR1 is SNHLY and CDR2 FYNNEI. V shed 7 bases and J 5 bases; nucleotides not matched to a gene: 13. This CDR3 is CASKGGPGQDNNEQFF. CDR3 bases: TGTGCCAGCAAGGGGGGACCGGGACAGGACAACAATGAGCAGTTCTTC.

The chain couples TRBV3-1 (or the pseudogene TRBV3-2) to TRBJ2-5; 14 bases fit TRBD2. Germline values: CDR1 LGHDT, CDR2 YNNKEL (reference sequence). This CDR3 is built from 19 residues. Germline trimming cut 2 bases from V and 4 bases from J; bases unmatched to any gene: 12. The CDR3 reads CASSQNPPGTSGRGETQYF. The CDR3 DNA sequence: TGTGCCAGCAGCCAAAATCCGCCTGGGACTAGCGGGAGAGGAGAGACCCAGTACTTC.